This TCR beta chain was retrieved from a study of cytomegalovirus exposure and HLA in healthy donors. Study-level findings and limits: As was reported, the classifier diagnosed cytomegalovirus status with high specificity and sensitivity. Across donors, most TCRs were seen rarely, yet some public ones were widespread. Clusters of TCRs from the first cohort tended to co-occur in the roughly 120 validation repertoires (as a later analysis found). The CMV antigen specificity of a few CMV-associated chains was confirmed through in vitro analysis.

The CDR3 sequence is 13 residues long. Germline V gene sequence: CDR1 SEHNR, CDR2 FQNEAQ (reference sequence). Produced via immunoSEQ multiplex PCR; TCRdb's table is partial and in-frame only. The table includes 150,000 to 200,000 clones, 70% to 90% detected once. About this clone: The target antigen is unknown. A read error may account for a junction end that differs from germline.

The sequenced material came from PBMCs. The chain carries TRBV7-9 and TRBJ2-7; tentative D call: TRBD1 (5 bases). This clonotype was sampled from a young woman in good health and CMV-seronegative. The CDR3 region has the DNA TGTGCCAGCAGCTTAGGTCCCCCTGACAGATTATCTTTC. Its translation is CASSLGPPDRLSF.